The present TCR beta chain was sequenced within a study of blood T cell repertoires in COVID-19. Study background: Collection of acute and convalescent COVID-19 samples took place in the United States, Italy and Spain. The cDNA or gDNA used as material had been derived from T cells, B-cell-depleted T cells, or PBMCs.

This CDR3 has 18 residues. Losses at the gene ends were 4 bases for V and 2 bases for J; bases not matched to a gene: 11. CDR1 and CDR2 from the germline V gene are LGHDT and YNNKEL (reference sequence). Authors' processing steps: Nucleated cell number was recorded as an estimate derived from reference gene primer amplification. Repertoires were generated with immunoSEQ multiplex PCR, while TCRdb's copy carries only in-frame clones and drops some. D and trimming were read from the DNA, whereas the V and J calls and clone size are those reported in that table. The table lists approximately 190,000 clones, around 84% of them singletons, with around 14% in the top ten.

Sequenced material: peripheral blood. This clonotype was obtained from a man aged 30 to 39 with active or convalescent COVID-19. V is TRBV3-1 (or the pseudogene TRBV3-2) and J is TRBJ1-5, with 10 bases lining up with TRBD1. CDR3 in DNA: TGTGCCAGCAGCCCGTCCGGGACAGGGGCTGTGGGCAATCAGCCCCAGCATTTT. Protein product: CASSPSGTGAVGNQPQHF.